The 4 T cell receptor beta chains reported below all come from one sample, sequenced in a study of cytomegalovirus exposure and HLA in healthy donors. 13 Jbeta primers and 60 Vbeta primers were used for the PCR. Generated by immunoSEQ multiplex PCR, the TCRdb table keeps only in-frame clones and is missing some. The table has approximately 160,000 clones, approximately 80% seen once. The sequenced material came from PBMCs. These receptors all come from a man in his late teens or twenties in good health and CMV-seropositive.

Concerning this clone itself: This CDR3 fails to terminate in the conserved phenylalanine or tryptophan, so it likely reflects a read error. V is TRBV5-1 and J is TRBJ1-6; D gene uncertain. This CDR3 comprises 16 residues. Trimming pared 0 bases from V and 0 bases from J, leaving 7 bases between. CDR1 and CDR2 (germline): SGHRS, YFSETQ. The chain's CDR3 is CASSLEGGSYNSPLHL. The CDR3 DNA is TGCGCCAGCAGCTTGGAAGGAGGCTCCTATAATTCACCCCTCCACCTT.

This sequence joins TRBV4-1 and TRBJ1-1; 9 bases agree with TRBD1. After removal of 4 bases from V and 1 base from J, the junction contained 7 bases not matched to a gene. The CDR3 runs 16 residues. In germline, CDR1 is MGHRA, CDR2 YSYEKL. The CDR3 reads CASSRTGGASNTEAFF. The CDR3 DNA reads TGCGCCAGCAGCCGCACAGGGGGCGCTTCGAACACTGAAGCTTTCTTT.

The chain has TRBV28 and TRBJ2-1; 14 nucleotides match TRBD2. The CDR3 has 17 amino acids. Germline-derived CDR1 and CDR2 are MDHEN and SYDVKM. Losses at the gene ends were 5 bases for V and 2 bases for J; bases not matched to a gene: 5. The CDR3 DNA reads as TGTGCCAGCAGTACTCGACTAGCGGGAGGGCCCTACAATGAGCAGTTCTTC. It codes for CASSTRLAGGPYNEQFF.

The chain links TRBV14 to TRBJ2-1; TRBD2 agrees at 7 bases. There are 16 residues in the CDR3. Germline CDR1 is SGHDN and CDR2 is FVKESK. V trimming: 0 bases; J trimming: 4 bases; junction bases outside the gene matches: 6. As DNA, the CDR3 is TGTGCCAGCAGCCAAGACGTGGGGGGGGGATACAATGAGCAGTTCTTC. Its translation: CASSQDVGGGYNEQFF.